The T cell receptor beta chain described here comes from a study of T and B cells in COVID-19 patients (dated by TCRdb to 2020 to 2021). The study in broad terms: In this study, adaptive immunity was profiled in COVID-19 patients who either had active infection or had recovered, using TRB and IGH repertoire sequencing of peripheral blood. A recovered cohort included more than 15 patients who provided approximately 20 samples, and most of these patients had mild to moderate COVID-19 treated on an outpatient basis. The recovered cohort had a median age of about 34 years, compared with 55 to 75 years in the active-infection cohort. Of the approximately 21 patients in the active-infection cohort, over 10 were critically ill and needed mechanical ventilation or ECMO. In the active-infection cohort, nine tenths of the roughly 20 patients had comorbidities linked to unfavorable COVID-19 outcome. Over 8 million TCR sequences were analysed in a TCR and BCR sequence repository that covered 35 or so patients and about 65 time points. A couple of patients were included in both the recovered and active cohorts because samples were available from active disease and after recovery. An age-matched reference group of some 42 healthy donors negative for COVID-19 antibodies was used as the comparison for repertoire analyses. As many as 9 follow-up blood samples were taken per patient, and some of the samples covered different disease stages within the same individual.

Results the study describes overall, beyond this receptor: Strongly skewed TRBV/TRBJ gene usage was reported in patients with COVID-19. A total of 2,331 exclusive TCR clusters, including 31 low-pGen clusters, were found in the recovered cohort. In active COVID-19, TRB repertoires were highly clonal, while at recovery, diversity and richness increased above the levels seen in healthy donors. Few blood samples were available from mildly ill patients while symptoms were present or from severe cases at early time points. The cohort was judged too small for assessing how HLA contributes to COVID-19 susceptibility or severity. It was stated that prospective validation of the reported TCR clusters was required before the clusters could be put to clinical use. Specific T cell subsets (CD4+/Treg/CD8+) and sorted SARS-CoV-2-responsive or tetramer+ T cells had not yet been sequenced, and these experiments were ongoing.

The sample was run on an Illumina MiSeq. TRB rearrangements were amplified by multiplex PCR with BIOMED2 TRB-A/B primer pools. Two consecutive PCRs added Illumina-compatible adapters and 7-nucleotide sample barcodes to the amplicons. All library PCRs used Phusion HS II polymerase. The amplicons were purified from gel with the NucleoSpin Gel and PCR Clean-up kit, measured on Qubit, and combined at roughly 4 nM. Amplicon pool quality was checked on an Agilent 2100 Bioanalyzer before Illumina next-generation sequencing. On the authors' methods: Annotation of TRB rearrangements was performed with MiXCR 3.0.8 using the default MiXCR reference library. Non-productive reads and sequences with fewer than 2 reads were excluded, and each unique CDR3 nucleotide sequence counted as one clone. Clonality, diversity, richness and V-J gene usage were computed in R 3.5.1. GLIPH2 was used for TCR clustering by CDR3 similarity, and generation probabilities were calculated by OLGA. Only GLIPH2 clusters containing at least four unique TCR clonotypes present in at least three individuals were kept. TCRdb trimmed public reads at Q25 via fastp, called clones via MiXCR and kept in-frame beta chains. Records with the same CDR3 protein are collapsed into one entry carrying the most frequent genes and DNA. The V and J calls and clone size are TCRdb's, not the authors'. Across this sample there are fewer than 9,500 distinct CDR3 sequences, with approximately 33% seen only once. Roughly 22% of the sample goes to the ten largest clones.

TRB repertoires were amplified from 250-500 ng of genomic DNA extracted from blood. The sample holds one count of this clonotype. Its antigen remains undetermined. No per-base quality is available; no much larger clone lies one base away. Evidence from one read is weak. As encoded in the germline V gene (reference sequence), CDR1 is LNHDA while CDR2 is SQIVND. The CDR3 spans 15 residues, from the cysteine through the phenylalanine. Solely the CDR3 DNA is kept, with 45 bases framed from the first base. Deletion took 3 bases off V and 5 bases off J, with a span of 16 bases between the germline ends. Rearrangement joined TRBV19 to TRBJ2-5; the D gene assignment is ambiguous. The sequencing input was blood. The sequence was obtained from a human donor who had recovered from COVID-19. The DNA is as follows: TGTGCCAGTAGTATGGACCAAGGGATGGCGGAGACCCAGTACTTC. It translates to CASSMDQGMAETQYF. The reference TRBV19 and TRBJ2-5 proteins fill in what lies around the CDR3, so the full variable domain reads DGGITQSPKYLFRKEGQNVTLSCEQNLNHDAMYWYRQDPGQGLRLIYYSQIVNDFQKGDIAEGYSVSREKKESFPLTVTSAQKNPTAFYLCASSMDQGMAETQYFGPGTRLLVL.